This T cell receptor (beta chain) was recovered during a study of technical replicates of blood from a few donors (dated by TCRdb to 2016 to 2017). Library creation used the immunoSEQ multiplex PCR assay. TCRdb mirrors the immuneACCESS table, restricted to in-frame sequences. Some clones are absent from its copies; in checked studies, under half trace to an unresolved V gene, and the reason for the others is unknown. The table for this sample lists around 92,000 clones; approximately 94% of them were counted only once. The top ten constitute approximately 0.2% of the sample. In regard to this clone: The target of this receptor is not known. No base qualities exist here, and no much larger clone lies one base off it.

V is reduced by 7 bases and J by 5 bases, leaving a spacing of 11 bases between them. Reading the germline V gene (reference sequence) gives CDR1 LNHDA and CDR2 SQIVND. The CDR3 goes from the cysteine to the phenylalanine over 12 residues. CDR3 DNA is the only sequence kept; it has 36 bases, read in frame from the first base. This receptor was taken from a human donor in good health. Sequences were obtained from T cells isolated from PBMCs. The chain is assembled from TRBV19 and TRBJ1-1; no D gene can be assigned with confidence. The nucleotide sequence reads TGTGCCAGTATACTGGGGAGGACTGAAGCTTTCTTT. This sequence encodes CASILGRTEAFF. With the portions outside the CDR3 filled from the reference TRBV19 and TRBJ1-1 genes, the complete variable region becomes DGGITQSPKYLFRKEGQNVTLSCEQNLNHDAMYWYRQDPGQGLRLIYYSQIVNDFQKGDIAEGYSVSREKKESFPLTVTSAQKNPTAFYLCASILGRTEAFFGQGTRLTVV.